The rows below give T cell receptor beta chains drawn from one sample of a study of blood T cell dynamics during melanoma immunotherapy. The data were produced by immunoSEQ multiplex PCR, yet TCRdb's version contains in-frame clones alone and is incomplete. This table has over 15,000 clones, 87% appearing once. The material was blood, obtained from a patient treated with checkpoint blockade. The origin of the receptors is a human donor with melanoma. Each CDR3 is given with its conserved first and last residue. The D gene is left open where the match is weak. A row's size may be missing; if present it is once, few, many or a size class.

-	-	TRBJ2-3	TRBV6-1	TGTGCCAGCAGATTTAGCACAGATACGCAGTATTTT	CASRFSTDTQYF
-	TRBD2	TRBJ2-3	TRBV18	TGTGCCAGCTCCCTCCTAGCGGGAAGCACAGATACGCAGTATTTT	CASSLLAGSTDTQYF
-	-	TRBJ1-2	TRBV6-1	TGTGCCAGCAGTGAGAGTTTGGCAGCCTATGGCTACACCTTC	CASSESLAAYGYTF
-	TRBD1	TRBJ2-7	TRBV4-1	TGCGCCAGCAGCCAAGAGGGGACAGGGGCCCAAGGCTACGAGCAGTACTTC	CASSQEGTGAQGYEQYF
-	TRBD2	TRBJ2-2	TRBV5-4	TGTGCCAGCAGCGCCGGGACTAGCGGGACGAACACCGGGGAGCTGTTTTTT	CASSAGTSGTNTGELFF
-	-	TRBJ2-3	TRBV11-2	TGTGCCAGCAGCCCGGTTAAAGGCACAGATACGCAGTATTTT	CASSPVKGTDTQYF
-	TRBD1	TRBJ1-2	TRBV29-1	TGCACGACAGGGAGGGACTATGGCTACACCTTC	CTTGRDYGYTF
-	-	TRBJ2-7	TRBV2	TGTGCCAGCACGGGGAAAAACGAGCAGTACTTC	CASTGKNEQYF
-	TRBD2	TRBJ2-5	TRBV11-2	TGTGCCAGCAGCTACGGACTAGCGGGAGGACGGGGCCAAGAGACCCAGTACTTC	CASSYGLAGGRGQETQYF
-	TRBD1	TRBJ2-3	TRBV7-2	TGTGCCAGCAGCCCAACAGGGGCCGGCACAGATACGCAGTATTTT	CASSPTGAGTDTQYF
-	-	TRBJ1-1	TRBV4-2	TGTGCCAGCAGCTTCGCCCTTAACACTGAAGCTTTCTTT	CASSFALNTEAFF
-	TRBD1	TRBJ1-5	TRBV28	TGTGCCAGCGCCCCAGGGGGTTTAGAACAGCCCCAGCATTTT	CASAPGGLEQPQHF
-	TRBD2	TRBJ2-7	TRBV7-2	TGTGCCAGCAGCTTAAAGACTAGCGGGAACTACGAGCAGTACTTC	CASSLKTSGNYEQYF
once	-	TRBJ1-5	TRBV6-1	TGTGCCAGCAGGGGTATACAGGGCCTGGGGCAGCCCCAGCATTTT	CASRGIQGLGQPQHF
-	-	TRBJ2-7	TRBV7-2	TGTGCCAGCAGCTTGGCCAGGGACTACGAGCAGTACTTC	CASSLARDYEQYF
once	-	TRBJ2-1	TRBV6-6	TGTGCCAGGCCCCCACGGGGCAGGTTTACTAATGAGCAGTTCTTC	CARPPRGRFTNEQFF
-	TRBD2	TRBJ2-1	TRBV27	TGTGCCAGCAGTAGGACTAGCGTTGAGCAGTTCTTC	CASSRTSVEQFF
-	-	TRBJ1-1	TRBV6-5	TGTGCCAGCAGTTACTCGTTTCTCCAGGGTAGCACTGAAGCTTTCTTT	CASSYSFLQGSTEAFF
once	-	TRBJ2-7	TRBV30	TGTGCCTGGAGTGGGCCCACAGGGTTTTTGGGTGAGCAGTACTTC	CAWSGPTGFLGEQYF
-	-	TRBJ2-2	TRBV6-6	TGTGCCAGCAGCCCCGAAGGCACCGGGGAGCTGTTTTTT	CASSPEGTGELFF
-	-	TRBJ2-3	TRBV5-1	TGCGCCAGCAGCTTGGGACAGGCAGATACGCAGTATTTT	CASSLGQADTQYF
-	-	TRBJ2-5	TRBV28	TGTGCCAGCAGTTTCCCGCAAGAGACCCAGTACTTC	CASSFPQETQYF
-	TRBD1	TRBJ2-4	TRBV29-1	TGCAGCCTAGGGGGCTTGGGGATTCTAGCCAAAAACATTCAGTACTTC	CSLGGLGILAKNIQYF
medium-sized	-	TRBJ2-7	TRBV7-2	TGTGCCAGCAGCTTAGCACTCGGGACTCCTTCCTACGAGCAGTACTTC	CASSLALGTPSYEQYF
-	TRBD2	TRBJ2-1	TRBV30	TGTGCCTGGACTAGCGGGGCTCACAATGAGCAGTTCTTC	CAWTSGAHNEQFF
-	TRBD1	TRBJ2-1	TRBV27	TGTGCCAGCAATGACAGGGGGGACAATGAGCAGTTCTTC	CASNDRGDNEQFF
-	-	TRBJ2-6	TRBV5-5	TGTGCCAGCAGCTTGGAGGGGTCTGGGGCCAACGTCCTGACTTTC	CASSLEGSGANVLTF
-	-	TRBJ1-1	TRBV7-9	TGTGCCAGCAGCTTAATTAGCTCCTTGAACACTGAAGCTTTCTTT	CASSLISSLNTEAFF
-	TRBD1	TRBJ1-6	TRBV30	TGTGCCTGGGGCGTTGTGAGACAGGGGAATTCACCCCTCCACTTT	CAWGVVRQGNSPLHF
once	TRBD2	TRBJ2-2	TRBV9	TGTGCCAGCAGCGCCGGTAGCGGGAGCACCGGGGAGCTGTTTTTT	CASSAGSGSTGELFF
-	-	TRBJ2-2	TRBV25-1	TGTGCCAGCAGTGAATATGTGACAGGAGGAGGTGGGGAGCTGTTTTTT	CASSEYVTGGGGELFF
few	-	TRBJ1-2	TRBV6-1	TGTGCCAGCAGTGAACAGGCGGTCTATGGCTACACCTTC	CASSEQAVYGYTF
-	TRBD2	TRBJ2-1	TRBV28	TGTGCCAGCAGTCCCCAAATCGGACTAGCGGGAGTAGTTGATGAGCAGTTCTTC	CASSPQIGLAGVVDEQFF
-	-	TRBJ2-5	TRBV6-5	TGTGCCAGCAGCCCGGGCCTCGGAGCGCAGTACTTC	CASSPGLGAQYF